The table lists the clone carrying this T cell receptor beta chain with a count of one. These data are taken from a study of blood T cell repertoires in COVID-19. Study as a whole: What the recovered Cohort 3 donors had was two negative PCRs, clearance, or symptom resolution. The origin of the acute and convalescent COVID-19 samples was the United States, Italy and Spain.

V gave up 6 bases and J gave up 2 bases; unmatched junction bases: 4. CDR3 length: 14 residues. Germline CDR1 MNHEY, CDR2 SMNVEV (reference sequence). This table comes from immunoSEQ multiplex PCR, and its TCRdb copy is limited to in-frame clones, with some not included. The sample lists around 360,000 clones, around 87% seen once, with around 1.9% in the top ten. This study enrolled people aged about 18 to 100 from about two dozen US geographic areas. Cohorts were determined from participant-reported clinical history. Material for sequencing was PBMCs or T cells enriched from blood (not recorded which). This chain links TRBV27 with TRBJ2-7; 10 bases are a match to TRBD2. The receptor comes from a man aged 35 to 55 in a cohort exposed to, infected with or recovered from COVID-19 (not recorded which). The CDR3 sequence is CASRLAGPTYEQYF. CDR3 coding DNA: TGTGCCAGCAGACTAGCGGGGCCTACCTACGAGCAGTACTTC.